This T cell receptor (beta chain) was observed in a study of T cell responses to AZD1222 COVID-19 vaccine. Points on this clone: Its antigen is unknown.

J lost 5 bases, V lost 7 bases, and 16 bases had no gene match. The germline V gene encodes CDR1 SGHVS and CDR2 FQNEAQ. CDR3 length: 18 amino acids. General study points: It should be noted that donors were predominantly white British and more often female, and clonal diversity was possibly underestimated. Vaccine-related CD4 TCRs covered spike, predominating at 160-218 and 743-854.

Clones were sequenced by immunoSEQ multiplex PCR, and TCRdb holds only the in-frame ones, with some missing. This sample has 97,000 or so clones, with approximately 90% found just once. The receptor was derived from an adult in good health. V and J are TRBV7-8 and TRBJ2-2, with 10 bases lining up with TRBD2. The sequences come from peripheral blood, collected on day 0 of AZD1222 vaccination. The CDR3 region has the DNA TGTGCCAGCACGCCCGCTGGGGGAGCGGGGGGGCCGACCGGGGAGCTGTTTTTT. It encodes CASTPAGGAGGPTGELFF.